This T cell receptor (beta chain) was retrieved from a study of shared clonotypes between healthy human individuals. Findings of the study overall: Generation probabilities were higher for clonotypes shared across all four sorted-subset donors than for unshared ones. Researchers sampled blood only, noting tissue repertoires likely differ.

The V gene lost 4 bases and the J gene lost 7 bases, with 7 bases spanning the gap. The CDR3 sequence is 12 residues long. CDR1 is MDHEN and CDR2 is SYDVKM in the germline V gene. As concerns this clone: The target antigen is unknown.

Libraries were prepared by immunoSEQ multiplex PCR; TCRdb keeps only in-frame clonotypes and omits some of them. The sample holds 800,000 to 1,200,000 clones, 78% seen once. Each donor was a Caucasian adult residing in Nashville, Tennessee. Specimen: memory CD4+ T cells from PBMCs. Subset noted: CD45RA-negative fraction. The chain links TRBV28 to TRBJ1-4; no definite D call. The receptor was derived from a young man in good health. Some clones in this sample may be carry-over from other donors' samples. CDR3 in amino acids: CASSSRTEKLFF. In DNA, the CDR3 is TGTGCCAGCAGTTCACGGACTGAAAAACTGTTTTTT.